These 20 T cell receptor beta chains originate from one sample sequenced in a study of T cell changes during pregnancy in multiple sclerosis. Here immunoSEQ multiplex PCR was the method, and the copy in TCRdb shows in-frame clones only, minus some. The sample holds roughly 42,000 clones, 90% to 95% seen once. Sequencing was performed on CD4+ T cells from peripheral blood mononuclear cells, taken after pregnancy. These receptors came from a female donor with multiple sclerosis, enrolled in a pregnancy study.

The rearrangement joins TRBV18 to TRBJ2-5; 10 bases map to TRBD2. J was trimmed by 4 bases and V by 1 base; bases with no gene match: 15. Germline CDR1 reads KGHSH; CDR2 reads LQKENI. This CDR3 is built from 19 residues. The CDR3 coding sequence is TGTGCCAGCTCACCACGCATTACTAGCGGGGACTTAAGGGGAGAGACCCAGTACTTC. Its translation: CASSPRITSGDLRGETQYF.

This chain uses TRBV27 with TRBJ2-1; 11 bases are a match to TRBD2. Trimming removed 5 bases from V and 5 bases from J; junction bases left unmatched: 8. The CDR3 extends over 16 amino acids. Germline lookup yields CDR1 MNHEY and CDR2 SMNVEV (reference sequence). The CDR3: CASSRVAGGKHNEQFF. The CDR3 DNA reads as TGTGCCAGCAGTAGGGTAGCGGGGGGGAAACACAATGAGCAGTTCTTC.

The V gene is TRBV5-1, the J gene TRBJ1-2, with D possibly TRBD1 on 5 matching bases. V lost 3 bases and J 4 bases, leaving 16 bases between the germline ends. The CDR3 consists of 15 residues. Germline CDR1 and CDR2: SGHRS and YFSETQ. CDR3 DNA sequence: TGCGCCAGCAGCTACGACAGTCACCCTTCCTATGGCTACACCTTC. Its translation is CASSYDSHPSYGYTF.

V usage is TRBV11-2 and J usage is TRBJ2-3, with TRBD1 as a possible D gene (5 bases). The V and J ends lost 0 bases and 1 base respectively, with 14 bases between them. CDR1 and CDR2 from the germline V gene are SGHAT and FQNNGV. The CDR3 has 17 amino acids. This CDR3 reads CASSLDLQGIGTDTQYF. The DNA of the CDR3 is TGTGCCAGCAGCTTAGATCTCCAGGGAATCGGCACAGATACGCAGTATTTT.

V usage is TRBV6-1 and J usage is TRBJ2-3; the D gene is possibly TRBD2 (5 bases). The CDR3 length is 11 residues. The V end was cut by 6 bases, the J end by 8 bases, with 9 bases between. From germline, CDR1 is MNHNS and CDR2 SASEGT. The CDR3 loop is CASSDGVTQYF. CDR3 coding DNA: TGTGCCAGCAGCGACGGGGTTACGCAGTATTTT.

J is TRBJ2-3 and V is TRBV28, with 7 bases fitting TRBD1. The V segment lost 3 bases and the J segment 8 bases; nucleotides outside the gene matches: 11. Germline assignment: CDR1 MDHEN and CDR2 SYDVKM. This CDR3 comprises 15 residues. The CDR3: CASSLPTGQGPTQYF. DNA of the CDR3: TGTGCCAGCAGTTTGCCGACAGGGCAGGGACCTACGCAGTATTTT.

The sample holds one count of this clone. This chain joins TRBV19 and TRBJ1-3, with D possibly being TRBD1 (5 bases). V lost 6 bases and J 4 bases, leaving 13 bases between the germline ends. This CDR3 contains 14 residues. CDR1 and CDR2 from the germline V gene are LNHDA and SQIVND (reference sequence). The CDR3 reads CASSPRVRGNTIYF. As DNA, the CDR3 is TGTGCCAGTAGCCCCAGGGTGAGGGGAAACACCATATATTTT.

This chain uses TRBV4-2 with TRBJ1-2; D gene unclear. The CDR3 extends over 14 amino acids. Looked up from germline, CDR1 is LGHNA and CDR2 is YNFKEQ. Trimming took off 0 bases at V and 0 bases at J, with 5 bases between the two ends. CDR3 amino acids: CASSQEQTNYGYTF. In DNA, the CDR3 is TGTGCCAGCAGCCAAGAACAGACTAACTATGGCTACACCTTC.

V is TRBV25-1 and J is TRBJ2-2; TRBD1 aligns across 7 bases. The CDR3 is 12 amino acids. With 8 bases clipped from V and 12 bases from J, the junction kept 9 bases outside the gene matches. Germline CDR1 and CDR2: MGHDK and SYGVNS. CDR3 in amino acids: CASGDRERKLFF. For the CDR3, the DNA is TGTGCCAGCGGCGACAGGGAGCGGAAGCTGTTTTTT.

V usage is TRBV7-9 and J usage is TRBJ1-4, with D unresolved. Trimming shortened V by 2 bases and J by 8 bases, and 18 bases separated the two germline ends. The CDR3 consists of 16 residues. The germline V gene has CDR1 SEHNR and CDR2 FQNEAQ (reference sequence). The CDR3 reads CASSLMERPRGEKLFF. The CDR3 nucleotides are TGTGCCAGCAGCTTAATGGAGCGCCCACGCGGGGAAAAACTGTTTTTT.

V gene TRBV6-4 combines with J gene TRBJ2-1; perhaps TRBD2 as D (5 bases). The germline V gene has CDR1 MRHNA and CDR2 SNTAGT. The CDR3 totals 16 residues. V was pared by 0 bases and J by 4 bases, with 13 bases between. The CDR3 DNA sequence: TGTGCCAGCAGTGACTCTATGGGTCTAGCATACAATGAGCAGTTCTTC. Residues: CASSDSMGLAYNEQFF.

The CDR3 coding sequence is TGCGCCAGCAGCCAAGACCCGACAGGGCTCGAATCCGAGCAGTACTTC. Protein: CASSQDPTGLESEQYF. The rearrangement joins TRBV4-1 to TRBJ2-7, with TRBD1 matching 7 bases. V was clipped by 0 bases and J by 6 bases; unmatched bases: 11. Per germline, CDR1 MGHRA and CDR2 YSYEKL. This CDR3 contains 16 residues.

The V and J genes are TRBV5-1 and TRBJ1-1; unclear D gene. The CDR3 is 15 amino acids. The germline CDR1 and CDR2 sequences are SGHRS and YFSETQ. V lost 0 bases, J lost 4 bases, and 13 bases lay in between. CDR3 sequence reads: CASSLALKGGTEAFF. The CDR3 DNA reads TGCGCCAGCAGCTTGGCCTTGAAGGGAGGCACTGAAGCTTTCTTT.

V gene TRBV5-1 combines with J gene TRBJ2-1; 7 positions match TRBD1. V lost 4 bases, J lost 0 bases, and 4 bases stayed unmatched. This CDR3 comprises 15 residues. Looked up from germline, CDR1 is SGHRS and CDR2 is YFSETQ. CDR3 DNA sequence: TGCGCCAGCAGCCGTACAGGGGACTCCTACAATGAGCAGTTCTTC. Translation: CASSRTGDSYNEQFF. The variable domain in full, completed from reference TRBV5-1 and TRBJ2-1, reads KAGVTQTPRYLIKTRGQQVTLSCSPISGHRSVSWYQQTPGQGLQFLFEYFSETQRNKGNFPGRFSGRQFSNSRSEMNVSTLELGDSALYLCASSRTGDSYNEQFFGPGTRLTVL.

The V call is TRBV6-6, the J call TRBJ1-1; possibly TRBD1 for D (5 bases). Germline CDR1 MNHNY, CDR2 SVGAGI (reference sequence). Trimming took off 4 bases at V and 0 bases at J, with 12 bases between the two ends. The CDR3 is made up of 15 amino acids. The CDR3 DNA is TGTGCCAGCAGTTCGGCGGGACTCATGAACACTGAAGCTTTCTTT. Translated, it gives CASSSAGLMNTEAFF.

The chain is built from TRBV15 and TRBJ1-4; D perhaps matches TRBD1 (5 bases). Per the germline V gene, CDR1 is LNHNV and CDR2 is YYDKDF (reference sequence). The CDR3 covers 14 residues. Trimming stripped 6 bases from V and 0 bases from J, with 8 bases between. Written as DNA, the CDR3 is TGTGCCACCAGTACAGGATCAACTAATGAAAAACTGTTTTTT. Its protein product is CATSTGSTNEKLFF. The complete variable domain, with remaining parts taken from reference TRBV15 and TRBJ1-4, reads DAMVIQNPRYQVTQFGKPVTLSCSQTLNHNVMYWYQQKSSQAPKLLFHYYDKDFNNEADTPDNFQSRRPNTSFCFLDIRSPGLGDTAMYLCATSTGSTNEKLFFGSGTQLSVL.

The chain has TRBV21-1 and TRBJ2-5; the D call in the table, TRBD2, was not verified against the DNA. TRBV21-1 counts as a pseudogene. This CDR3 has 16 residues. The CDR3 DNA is TGTGCCAGCAGCATGGGACTAGCGGGGGAGAAAGAGACCCAGTACTTC. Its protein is CASSMGLAGEKETQYF.

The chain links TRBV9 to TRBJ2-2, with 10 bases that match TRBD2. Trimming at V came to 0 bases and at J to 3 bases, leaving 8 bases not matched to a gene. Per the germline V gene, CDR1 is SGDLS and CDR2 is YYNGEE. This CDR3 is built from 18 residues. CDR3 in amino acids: CASSVVGLAGVDTGELFF. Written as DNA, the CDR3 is TGTGCCAGCAGCGTAGTAGGCCTAGCGGGGGTGGACACCGGGGAGCTGTTTTTT.

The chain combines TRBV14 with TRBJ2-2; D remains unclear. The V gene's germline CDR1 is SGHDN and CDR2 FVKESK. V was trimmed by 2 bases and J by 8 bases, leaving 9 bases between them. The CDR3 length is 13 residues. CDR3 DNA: TGTGCCAGCAGCCAAACCGGTTCGGGGGAGCTGTTTTTT. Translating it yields CASSQTGSGELFF.

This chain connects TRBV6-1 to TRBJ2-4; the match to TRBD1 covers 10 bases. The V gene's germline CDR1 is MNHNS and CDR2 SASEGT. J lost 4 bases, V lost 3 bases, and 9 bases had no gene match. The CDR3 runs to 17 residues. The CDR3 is CASSDFWDRGAKNIQYF. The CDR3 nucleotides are TGTGCCAGCAGTGATTTTTGGGACAGGGGAGCTAAAAACATTCAGTACTTC.